This TCR beta chain was profiled in a study of cytomegalovirus exposure and HLA in healthy donors. The CDR3 consists of 12 residues. Germline V gene sequence: CDR1 SEHNR, CDR2 FQNEAQ (reference sequence). V was pared by 5 bases and J by 2 bases, with 7 bases between. On this clone: No antigen is known for it.

Study results and caveats: Some V segments could not be told apart, so they were left out, TRBV6-2 and TRBV6-3 among them.

This PCR relied on a set of 60 Vbeta primers and 13 Jbeta primers. Profiled with immunoSEQ multiplex PCR; TCRdb holds only in-frame clones, not every one. The sample has some 130,000 clones; around 87% are singletons. The sample was PBMCs. The V gene is TRBV7-9, the J gene TRBJ2-7, with D uncertain. The TCR sequence derives from a woman between 25 and 40 years old in good health and CMV-seronegative. CDR3 bases: TGTGCCAGCAGCCAGATCCCCTACGAGCAGTACTTC. Protein product: CASSQIPYEQYF.